This record covers a single T cell receptor beta chain. Its target is unknown. Other DNA sequences in the same sample also yield this CDR3. The sample belongs to a study of shared clonotypes between healthy human individuals. Trimming shortened V by 6 bases and J by 1 base, and 9 bases separated the two germline ends. This CDR3 region has 13 residues. CDR1 and CDR2 (germline): MRHNA, SNTAGT. The authors ran the assay at deep level. Authors' analysis steps: For the immunoSEQ data, sequences were junction-only without quality scores, so filtering differed. Sequenced by immunoSEQ multiplex PCR; TCRdb stores in-frame clones only, minus some. That table furnishes V, J and clone size, whereas the DNA furnished D and trimming. This table holds roughly 2.6 million clones, 85% to 95% found once. Study-wide results and limits: The study drew on few donors, limiting represented genetic and exposure-history diversity.

This TCR came from a young man in good health. The rearrangement joins TRBV6-4 to TRBJ1-1, with D possibly being TRBD1 (5 bases). The sample comprised naive CD4+ T cells sorted from blood. As for subset: CD45RA+ positively selected. The CDR3 spells CASSATGNTEAFF. The CDR3 DNA reads as TGTGCCAGCAGCGCCACAGGGAACACTGAAGCTTTCTTT.